This TCR beta chain comes out of a study of cytomegalovirus exposure and HLA in healthy donors. V shed 6 bases, J shed 5 bases, and the junction held 6 bases outside the gene matches. The CDR3 is made up of 14 amino acids. Germline V gene lookup returns CDR1 MNHEY and CDR2 SVGAGI. In the case of this clone: Its antigen is unknown.

The PCR ran on 60 Vbeta and 13 Jbeta primers. The method was immunoSEQ multiplex PCR; TCRdb's version includes in-frame clones alone and lacks a portion of them. The sample includes 140,000 to 150,000 clones, 60% to 80% seen only once; the top ten take approximately 6.3%. General study results and limits: Researchers reported from a later analysis that most CMV-associated TCR beta chains appeared HLA-restricted. Reports described diagnosis of cytomegalovirus status by the classifier as highly specific and sensitive. Several top significant clusters appeared, in a later analysis, to be linked to common viral pathogens.

This chain uses TRBV6-5 with TRBJ2-7; 11 bases are a match to TRBD2. The sequenced sample was PBMCs. The source of this sequence is a woman between 35 and 50 years old in good health and CMV-seropositive. The CDR3 DNA sequence: TGTGCCAGCAGGAGACTAGCGGGGTTCGACGAGCAGTACTTC. Protein product: CASRRLAGFDEQYF.